The 29 T cell receptor beta chains below come from one sample, sequenced in a study of blood T cells in healthy people across ages. The authors ran a second PCR of roughly 6 to 11 cycles using a sample-barcoded 5' primer and a J-beta primer mix. TCRdb itself ran the 5' RACE reads through MiXCR, one entry per CDR3 protein. The table shows some 940,000 distinct CDR3 sequences, with almost 30% occurring only once. The sample also formed part of further work on T cells of mothers and their children.

The sample comprised blood. These receptors were taken from a woman aged 40 to 55 in good health.

The chain couples TRBV5-1 to TRBJ1-2; no firm D call. The CDR3 is 16 amino acids. V was cut by 3 bases and J by 4 bases, with 19 bases left in between. The germline V gene has CDR1 SGHRS and CDR2 YFSETQ. This CDR3 is CASSSQSRVLSYGYTF. In DNA, the CDR3 is TGCGCCAGCAGCTCCCAGAGCCGGGTATTGAGCTATGGCTACACCTTC.

As concerns this clonotype: A read error is possible here, since a much larger clone lies one base away. The rearrangement links TRBV4-3 to TRBJ2-3; a possible D gene is TRBD2 (6 bases). Germline V lookup: CDR1 LGHNA, CDR2 YSLEER. The V end lost 4 bases, the J end lost 4 bases, and 18 bases lay between the germline ends. This CDR3 has 16 amino acids. The CDR3 spells CASSPVPGPGADTQYF. For the CDR3, the DNA is TGCGCCAGCAGCCCGGTCCCGGGACCGGGAGCAGATACGCAGTATTTT.

For this clonotype: A read error may be the cause here, since a much bigger clone is one base away. The rearrangement joins TRBV20-1 to TRBJ1-4; no clear D gene. CDR1 and CDR2 from the germline V gene are DFQATT and SNEGSKA (reference sequence). The CDR3 loop spans 14 amino acids. CDR3 bases: TGCTGTGCTACCCGACCCGAGCAAAATGAAAAACTGTTTTTT. It specifies CCATRPEQNEKLFF.

This clonotype was counted at least ten times. The rearrangement uses TRBV5-1 and TRBJ2-7; a possible D gene is TRBD1 (6 bases). From germline, CDR1 is SGHRS and CDR2 YFSETQ. Trimming cost V 3 bases and J 1 base, with 14 bases left between them. The CDR3 totals 15 residues. The CDR3 DNA is TGCGCCAGCAGCTCCGCACAGGGTTGGTCCTACGAGCAGTACTTC. Translation gives CASSSAQGWSYEQYF.

In regard to this clonotype: A much larger clone differs by one base, so this may be a read error. The rearrangement joins TRBV5-1 to TRBJ2-4; possibly TRBD1 or TRBD2 for D (5 bases each). The DNA end is a closer match to TRBJ2-7, so the J assignment may be wrong. This CDR3 has 14 residues. The germline V gene encodes CDR1 SGHRS and CDR2 YFSETQ. CDR3 coding DNA: TGCGCCGGCAGCTTGGCAGGGAGAGACAGCGAGCAGTACTTC. Its translation: CAGSLAGRDSEQYF.

This clonotype has just one count. A clone one base away is much larger, so this may be a read error. The chain is built from TRBV12-3 or TRBV12-4 and TRBJ2-5; maybe TRBD1 (6 bases). CDR3 length: 13 residues. This CDR3 is CASRPGHQETRYF. The CDR3 DNA is TGCGCCAGCAGACCGGGACACCAAGAGACCCGGTACTTC.

The V call is TRBV5-1, the J call TRBJ2-5, with D unclear. The DNA end is more similar to TRBJ2-7, so the J call may be wrong. Per germline, CDR1 SGHRS and CDR2 YFSETQ. The CDR3 contains 13 residues. The CDR3 region is CASSWIGDYEQYF. CDR3 bases: TGCGCCAGCAGCTGGATCGGTGACTACGAGCAGTACTTC.

This clonotype was seen repeatedly, ten times or more. The chain has TRBV2 and TRBJ2-5; weak D call: TRBD1 (6 bases). This CDR3 has 16 amino acids. CDR1 is SNHLY, CDR2 FYNNEI, per germline. Trimming removed 4 bases from V and 4 bases from J, with 19 bases in between. The CDR3 nucleotides are TGTGCCAGCAGTGCCGGACAGACCCCCGGGGCAGAGACCCAGTACTTC. Translating gives CASSAGQTPGAETQYF.

This sequence joins TRBV12-3 or TRBV12-4 and TRBJ2-3; D might be TRBD2 (6 bases). V lost 2 bases, J lost 6 bases, and 12 bases lay in between. There are 14 residues in the CDR3. CDR3 nucleotide sequence: TGTGCCAGCAGTTTAATCGCGGCGGGGGATACGCAGTATTTT. It encodes CASSLIAAGDTQYF.

This clonotype was observed many times. The chain joins TRBV12-3 or TRBV12-4 to TRBJ2-5; D gene unclear. Trimming cost V 6 bases and J 4 bases, with 9 bases left between them. This CDR3 contains 12 residues. CDR3 in amino acids: CASSSARETQYF. In nucleotides, the CDR3 is TGTGCCAGCAGCTCCGCCAGAGAGACCCAGTACTTC.

CDR3 in amino acids: CASSWPGTLSWETQYF. The CDR3 region has the DNA TGTGCCAGCAGTTGGCCCGGGACACTCAGCTGGGAGACCCAGTACTTC. The rearrangement links TRBV27 to TRBJ2-5, with a possible D match to TRBD1 (6 bases). The CDR3 loop spans 16 amino acids. Trimming removed 4 bases from V and 5 bases from J, with 20 bases in between. The germline gives CDR1 MNHEY, CDR2 SMNVEV (reference sequence).

The sample holds many counts of this clonotype. The J gene is TRBJ2-7, the V gene TRBV3-1; D not resolved. The V end was cut by 0 bases, the J end by 2 bases, with 11 bases between. The V gene's germline CDR1 is LGHDT and CDR2 YNNKEL (reference sequence). This CDR3 is built from 15 residues. The CDR3, as DNA: TGTGCCAGCAGCCAAGACGACGGGTTAGCCTACGAGCAGTACTTC. Translation: CASSQDDGLAYEQYF.

This clonotype was seen a handful of times. J is TRBJ1-5 and V is TRBV28; 10 bases fit TRBD1. The length of the CDR3 is 18 residues. The V and J ends lost 2 bases and 5 bases, in that order; junction bases with no gene match: 12. The germline gives CDR1 MDHEN, CDR2 SYDVKM. The CDR3 loop is CASSLKRGTGDLDQPQHF. The CDR3 coding sequence is TGTGCCAGCAGTTTAAAGAGGGGGACAGGGGATTTAGATCAGCCCCAGCATTTT.

This clonotype has just a few counts. This sequence joins TRBV6-6 and TRBJ2-1; D might be TRBD1 (5 bases). The CDR3 consists of 12 residues. Per germline, CDR1 MNHNY and CDR2 SVGAGI (reference sequence). Trimming left V 6 bases short and J 7 bases short, with 10 bases between. The CDR3 DNA sequence: TGTGCCAGCAGACCGACAGTAAATGAGCAGTTCTTC. It encodes CASRPTVNEQFF.

This clonotype was recorded many times. One base away lies a much larger clone, so this may be a sequencing read error. The CDR3 DNA follows: TGTGCCAGCAGTCCCCAACTCGATGTTGAGCAGTACTTC. Translating gives CASSPQLDVEQYF. This chain connects TRBV12-3 or TRBV12-4 to TRBJ2-5; D unresolved. V lost 5 bases, J lost 11 bases, and 18 bases lay in between. The CDR3 spans 13 residues.

The chain has TRBV25-1 and TRBJ1-1, with D possibly matching TRBD1 (6 bases). This CDR3 has 13 amino acids. The germline gives CDR1 MGHDK, CDR2 SYGVNS. V shed 6 bases and J shed 8 bases, with 16 bases lying between them. CDR3 loop: CASSLGGQREAFF. The CDR3 coding sequence is TGTGCCAGCAGCCTGGGGGGACAAAGAGAAGCTTTCTTT.

The CDR3 spells CASSNGQSNQPQHF. DNA of the CDR3: TGTGCCAGCAGTAATGGACAGAGCAATCAGCCCCAGCATTTT. The V and J genes are TRBV6-5 and TRBJ1-5; a possible D gene is TRBD1 (6 bases). Looked up from germline, CDR1 is MNHEY and CDR2 is SVGAGI. V lost 5 bases to trimming and J lost 1 base, with 9 bases between them. This CDR3 contains 14 residues.

The chain has TRBV20-1 and TRBJ1-5; 9 nucleotides align to TRBD1. Trimming at V came to 8 bases and at J to 3 bases, leaving 11 bases not matched to a gene. Germline-derived CDR1 and CDR2 are DFQATT and SNEGSKA (reference sequence). This CDR3 is built from 15 residues. CDR3 bases: TGCAGTACTACAACCGGGACAGGGTACAATCAGCCCCAGCATTTT. Its protein is CSTTTGTGYNQPQHF.

This clonotype was detected ten times or more. V gene TRBV7-8 combines with J gene TRBJ2-1, with D perhaps matching TRBD2 (7 bases). The CDR3 spans 15 residues. Germline CDR1 SGHVS, CDR2 FQNEAQ. V dropped 5 bases and J dropped 4 bases, with 15 bases sitting between them. The DNA for the CDR3 is TGTGCCAGCAGCCCTAGGGGGACTACATACAATGAGCAGTTCTTC. This codes for CASSPRGTTYNEQFF.

There are many counts of this clonotype. The V and J genes are TRBV27 and TRBJ2-6, with D tentatively TRBD1 (5 bases). This CDR3 region has 16 residues. Germline V gene lookup returns CDR1 MNHEY and CDR2 SMNVEV (reference sequence). V dropped 5 bases and J dropped 1 base, with 12 bases sitting between them. In DNA form, the CDR3 reads TGTGCCAGCAGTGGGGCAGGGTGGTCTGGGGCCAACGTCCTGACTTTC. Protein sequence: CASSGAGWSGANVLTF.

This clonotype was picked up many times. The chain carries TRBV20-1 and TRBJ2-3; D may be TRBD2 (8 bases). The CDR3 has 15 amino acids. The ends were cut back, 5 bases at V and 0 bases at J, with 15 bases in the middle. Germline V gene lookup returns CDR1 DFQATT and CDR2 SNEGSKA (reference sequence). The CDR3 loop reads CSALREGASTDTQYF. The CDR3 DNA is TGCAGTGCTCTCCGGGAGGGGGCGAGCACAGATACGCAGTATTTT.

The rearrangement links TRBV7-2 to TRBJ2-1; maybe TRBD1 (8 bases). Germline V lookup: CDR1 SGHTA, CDR2 FQGNSA. The length of the CDR3 is 14 residues. Trimming removed 5 bases at V and 8 bases at J, with 16 bases between. CDR3 sequence reads: CTSSLTGGAHEQFF. The CDR3 DNA reads as TGTACCAGCAGCCTAACAGGGGGGGCCCATGAGCAGTTCTTC.

There are many counts of this clonotype. This chain uses TRBV20-1 with TRBJ2-3; 12 bases map to TRBD2. With 6 bases clipped from V and 3 bases from J, the junction kept 10 bases outside the gene matches. The CDR3 runs to 16 residues. Germline V lookup: CDR1 DFQATT, CDR2 SNEGSKA (reference sequence). The CDR3, as DNA: TGCAGTGCCCCGCTAGCGGGGGGGATTCGTACAGATACGCAGTATTTT. Translation: CSAPLAGGIRTDTQYF.

The sample holds a few counts of this clonotype. The chain combines TRBV18 with TRBJ1-2, with D unresolved. The V end lost 2 bases, the J end lost 7 bases, and 11 bases lay between the germline ends. The V gene's germline CDR1 is KGHSH and CDR2 LQKENI. The CDR3 covers 13 residues. In DNA form, the CDR3 reads TGTGCCAGCTCACCAAGTCGAAGTTCTGGCTACACCTTC. Its protein is CASSPSRSSGYTF.

V gene TRBV5-1 combines with J gene TRBJ2-7; TRBD1 or TRBD2 may be the D gene (6 bases each). This CDR3 has 21 residues. Germline-derived CDR1 and CDR2 are SGHRS and YFSETQ. V was clipped by 4 bases and J by 0 bases, with 32 bases between them. The chain's CDR3 is CASSPRFSKGGWDTVSYEQYF. Here the CDR3 DNA reads TGCGCCAGCAGCCCCCGGTTCTCGAAAGGAGGGTGGGACACCGTCTCCTACGAGCAGTACTTC.

This clonotype has at least ten counts. This chain joins TRBV12-3 or TRBV12-4 and TRBJ1-2; 8 bases map to TRBD1. The CDR3 runs 14 residues. With V trimmed by 6 bases and J by 2 bases, 5 bases remained unmatched. The CDR3 spells CASRAQGENYGYTF. The CDR3 nucleotides are TGTGCCAGCAGGGCACAGGGGGAAAACTATGGCTACACCTTC.

V gene TRBV29-1 combines with J gene TRBJ1-2, with D maybe TRBD1 (6 bases). V lost 5 bases and J 8 bases, leaving 12 bases between the germline ends. The CDR3 has 11 amino acids. Germline V gene lookup returns CDR1 SQVTM and CDR2 ANQGSEA. CDR3 sequence reads: CSVQRGGGYTF. CDR3 nucleotides: TGCAGCGTTCAAAGGGGGGGCGGCTACACCTTC.

This clonotype was found many times. The V gene is TRBV18, the J gene TRBJ1-2; no clear D. Germline V gene data show CDR1 as KGHSH and CDR2 as LQKENI. V lost 6 bases and J lost 4, with 15 bases in between. The CDR3 contains 14 residues. The CDR3 here is CASSPPENGYGYTF. DNA of the CDR3: TGTGCCAGCTCGCCCCCTGAGAACGGCTATGGCTACACCTTC.

This chain links TRBV25-1 with TRBJ2-1, with 14 nucleotides matching TRBD2. Unmatched junction bases numbered 6, after V lost 7 bases and J lost 1 base. Germline V lookup: CDR1 MGHDK, CDR2 SYGVNS. CDR3 length: 17 amino acids. CDR3 loop: CASTGLAGVGSYNEQFF. DNA of the CDR3: TGTGCCAGCACGGGACTAGCGGGAGTCGGGTCCTACAATGAGCAGTTCTTC.